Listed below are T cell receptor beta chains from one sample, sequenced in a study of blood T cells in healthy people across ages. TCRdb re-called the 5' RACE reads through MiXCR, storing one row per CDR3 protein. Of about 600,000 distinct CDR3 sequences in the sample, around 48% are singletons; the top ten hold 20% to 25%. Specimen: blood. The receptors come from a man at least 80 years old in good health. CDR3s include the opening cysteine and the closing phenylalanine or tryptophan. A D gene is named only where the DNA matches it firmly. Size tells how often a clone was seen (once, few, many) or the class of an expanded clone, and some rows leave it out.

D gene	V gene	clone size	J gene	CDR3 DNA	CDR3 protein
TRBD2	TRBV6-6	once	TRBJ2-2	TGTGCCAGCAGTGTTCGGGGGGTTTACGCCGGGGAGCTGTTTTTT	CASSVRGVYAGELFF
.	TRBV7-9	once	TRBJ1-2	TGTGCCAGCAGCTTAGGGGCGGGGGAGGTCGATGGCTACACCTTC	CASSLGAGEVDGYTF
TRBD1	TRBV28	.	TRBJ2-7	TGTGCCAGCTGGACTTACAGGGGACGGGACGAGCAGTACTTC	CASWTYRGRDEQYF
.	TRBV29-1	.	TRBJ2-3	TGCAGCGTTGGAACTAGTGTTGGCACAGATACGCAGTATTTT	CSVGTSVGTDTQYF
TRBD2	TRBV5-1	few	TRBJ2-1	TGCGCCAGCAGCATAACTAGCGGGGTTAAGTACAATGAGCAGTTCTTC	CASSITSGVKYNEQFF
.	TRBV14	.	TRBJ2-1	TGTGCCAGCAGCCAGGGAGCGAGCTCCTACAATGAGCAGGTCTTC	CASSQGASSYNEQVF
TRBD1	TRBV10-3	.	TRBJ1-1	TGTGCCATCAGTGAGTCTGGACAGGGTACTGAAGCTTTCTTT	CAISESGQGTEAFF
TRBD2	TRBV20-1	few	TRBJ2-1	TGCAGTGCCGGGCCGGGACTAGCAATATATGAGCAGTTCTTC	CSAGPGLAIYEQFF
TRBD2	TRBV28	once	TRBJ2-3	TGTGCCAGCAGTCCCACGGGGGGGGTGAAAAGCACAGATACGCAGTATTTT	CASSPTGGVKSTDTQYF
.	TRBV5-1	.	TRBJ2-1	TGCGCCAGCAGCCGGACACCTCAAGAGACCCAGTTCTTC	CASSRTPQETQFF
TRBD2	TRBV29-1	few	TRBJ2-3	TGCAGCACCGGACTAGCGGGAGTAGTTACGCAGTATTTT	CSTGLAGVVTQYF
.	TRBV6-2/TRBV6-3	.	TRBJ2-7	TGTGCCAGCAGTTGCTCTCTCTACGAGCAGTACTTC	CASSCSLYEQYF
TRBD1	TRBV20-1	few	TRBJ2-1	TGCAGTGCTAGGGGGGACAGCACTCCCGGGCGCCCGCGCTTCTACAATGAGCAGTTCTTC	CSARGDSTPGRPRFYNEQFF
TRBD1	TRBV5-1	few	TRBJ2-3	TGCGCCAGCAGCTCCAGGGGGCGCCGGACAGATACGCAGTATTTT	CASSSRGRRTDTQYF
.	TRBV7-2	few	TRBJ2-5	TGTGCCAGCAGCTTAGGGATCCAAGGGGATGATGAGACCCAGTACTTC	CASSLGIQGDDETQYF
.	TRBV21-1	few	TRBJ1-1	TGTGCCAGGAGGGGGGCGGACACTGAAGCTTTCTTT	CARRGADTEAFF
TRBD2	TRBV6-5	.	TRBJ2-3	TGTGCCAGCAGTTGCTCGACGAGAATAGCGGGGGGCCCCGTCCCTCATACAGATACGCAGTATTTT	CASSCSTRIAGGPVPHTDTQYF
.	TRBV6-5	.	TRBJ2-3	TGTGCCAGCAGTTACTCAGGCGAGAAAGATACGCAGTATTTT	CASSYSGEKDTQYF
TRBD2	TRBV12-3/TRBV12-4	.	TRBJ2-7	TGTGCCAGCAGTTTCGGACTAGCGGAGGGGCAGCAGTACTTC	CASSFGLAEGQQYF
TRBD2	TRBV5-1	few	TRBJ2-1	TGCGCCAGCAGCCAGGGGACTAGCGGGAGTTCGGATGAGCAGTTCTTC	CASSQGTSGSSDEQFF
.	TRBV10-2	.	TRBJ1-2	TGCGCCAGCAGAGACAACTGGGTGTCTCGGGGTGGCTACACCTTC	CASRDNWVSRGGYTF
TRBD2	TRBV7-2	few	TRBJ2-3	TGTGCCAGCAGCCAATCAGCGGGGGGCCGACATACGCAGTATTTT	CASSQSAGGRHTQYF
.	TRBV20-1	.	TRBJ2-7	TGCAGTGCCAGCGAGCAGTACTTC	CSASEQYF
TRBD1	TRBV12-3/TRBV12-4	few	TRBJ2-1	TGTGCCAGCAATCCAGGGGGCAGCTACAATGAGCAGTTCTTC	CASNPGGSYNEQFF
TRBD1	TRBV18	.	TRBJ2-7	TGTGCCAGCTCACGTTATTCCGGGACAGGGGACGAGCAGTACTTC	CASSRYSGTGDEQYF
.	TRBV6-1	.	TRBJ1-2	TGTGCCAGCGAGAGTCCCTATGGCTACACCTTC	CASESPYGYTF
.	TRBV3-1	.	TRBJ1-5	TGTGCCAGCAGCCAACGAGATAGCAGTCAGCCCCAGCATTTT	CASSQRDSSQPQHF
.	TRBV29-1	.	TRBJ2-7	TGCAGCGTTGATTCAGGGTTCGAGCAGTACTTC	CSVDSGFEQYF
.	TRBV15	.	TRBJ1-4	TGTGCCACCAGCAGAGCGGGCACCGGAGAGGGGGAAAAACTGTTTTTT	CATSRAGTGEGEKLFF
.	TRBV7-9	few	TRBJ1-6	TGTGCCAGCGTGGGACACCAAAATTCACCCCTCCACTTT	CASVGHQNSPLHF
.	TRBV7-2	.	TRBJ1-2	TGTGCCAGCAGCTTCGCTCGGATGAGCTGGGACTATGGCTACACCTTC	CASSFARMSWDYGYTF
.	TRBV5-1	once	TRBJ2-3	TGCGCCAGCAGCTTGGCGGACCCCCGCACAGATACGCAGTATTTT	CASSLADPRTDTQYF
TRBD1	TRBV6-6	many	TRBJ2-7	TGTGCCAGCAGTTACGGCAGGGGGATGTACGAGCAGTACTTC	CASSYGRGMYEQYF
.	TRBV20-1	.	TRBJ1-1	TGCAGTGCTAGAGCCGCGAACACTGAAGCTTTCTTT	CSARAANTEAFF
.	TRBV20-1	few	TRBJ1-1	TGCAGTGCTTCCCCGCGACCCGAAGCTTTCTTT	CSASPRPEAFF
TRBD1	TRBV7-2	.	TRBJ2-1	TGTGCCAGCAGCGCTTTACCAGGGGGCCGTGGTGAGCAGTTCTTC	CASSALPGGRGEQFF
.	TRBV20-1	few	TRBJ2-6	TGCAGTGCTAGAGATGGCCGTAGCTCTGGGGCCAACGTCCTGACTTTC	CSARDGRSSGANVLTF
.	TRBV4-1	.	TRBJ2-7	TGCGCCAGCAGCCAAGGAAAGGCCTACGAGCAGTACTTC	CASSQGKAYEQYF
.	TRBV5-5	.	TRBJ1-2	TGTGCCAGCAGCTTAACCCCATCGTCAGGGTACGACTATGGCTACACCTTC	CASSLTPSSGYDYGYTF
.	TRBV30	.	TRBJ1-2	TGTGCCTGGAATCCCGGGGGGGCTAACAGTGGCTACACCTTC	CAWNPGGANSGYTF
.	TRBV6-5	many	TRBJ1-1	TGTGCCAGCAGCCCCCATGGGGGACAAGCTTTCTTT	CASSPHGGQAFF
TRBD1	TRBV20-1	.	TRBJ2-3	TGCAGTGCTAGCCGACAGGGTCCAACAGATACGCAATATTTT	CSASRQGPTDTQYF
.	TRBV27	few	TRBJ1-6	TGTGCCAGCATGTTCCAGGGAGGCTCACCCCTCCACTTT	CASMFQGGSPLHF